The 6 T cell receptor beta chains below were found in one sample sequenced in a study of blood T cell repertoires in COVID-19. Measured with immunoSEQ multiplex PCR; TCRdb has only the in-frame clones, and not every one. This repertoire shows approximately 270,000 clones, around 86% found once; its top ten account for about 8.6%. Material for sequencing was peripheral blood. The receptors shown here come from a man aged 40-49 years with active or convalescent COVID-19.

This rearrangement joins TRBV12-3 or TRBV12-4 to TRBJ2-7; 8 bases fit TRBD1. The CDR3 covers 13 residues. J lost 6 bases, V lost 7 bases, and 8 bases had no gene match. This CDR3 is CASTRGRLGEQYF. CDR3 in DNA: TGTGCCAGCACCAGGGGGCGGTTGGGCGAGCAGTACTTC.

Written as DNA, the CDR3 is TGTGCCAGTAGTACGCGGACAGGCCAGGGCTATGGCTACACCTTC. This gives the protein CASSTRTGQGYGYTF. This chain links TRBV19 with TRBJ1-2; 7 bases are a match to TRBD1. The CDR3 covers 15 residues. Germline V gives CDR1 LNHDA, CDR2 SQIVND (reference sequence). The V segment lost 4 bases and the J segment 4 bases; nucleotides outside the gene matches: 9.

The rearrangement uses TRBV27 and TRBJ1-5; 10 bases match TRBD1. In germline, CDR1 is MNHEY, CDR2 SMNVEV (reference sequence). The CDR3 consists of 16 residues. The J segment lost 3 bases and the V segment lost 5 bases, leaving 7 bases of the junction unmatched. This CDR3 is CASSPGTGDFNQPQHF. In DNA form, the CDR3 reads TGTGCCAGCAGTCCGGGGACAGGGGACTTCAATCAGCCCCAGCATTTT.

The J gene is TRBJ2-2, the V gene TRBV29-1; D perhaps matches TRBD2 (6 bases). Per the germline V gene, CDR1 is SQVTM and CDR2 is ANQGSEA. There are 14 residues in the CDR3. V was pared by 4 bases and J by 2 bases, with 11 bases between. CDR3 in amino acids: CSVAGTSNTGELFF. Written as DNA, the CDR3 is TGCAGCGTTGCAGGGACTTCAAACACCGGGGAGCTGTTTTTT.

This chain links TRBV2 with TRBJ1-2; 8 bases align to TRBD1. Trimming cost V 5 bases and J 6 bases; bases outside gene matches: 8. The CDR3 runs to 14 residues. Germline values: CDR1 SNHLY, CDR2 FYNNEI. CDR3 loop: CASSLTGEIHGYTF. The CDR3 nucleotides are TGTGCCAGCAGTCTGACAGGGGAGATTCATGGCTACACCTTC.

This clone was counted a few times. The gene calls are TRBV7-3 and TRBJ2-3, with 9 positions matching TRBD2. Losses at the gene ends were 4 bases for V and 6 bases for J; bases not matched to a gene: 5. Germline assignment: CDR1 SGHTA and CDR2 FQGTGA. The CDR3 sequence is 14 residues long. This chain's CDR3 is CASSSGLAGDTQYF. The DNA for the CDR3 is TGTGCCAGCAGCTCGGGACTAGCTGGTGATACGCAGTATTTT.